The sequence of this T cell receptor beta chain was determined in a study of shared clonotypes between healthy human individuals. Germline assignment: CDR1 SGHTA and CDR2 FQGNSA. After removal of 5 bases from V and 0 bases from J, the junction contained 7 bases not matched to a gene. This CDR3 comprises 15 residues. Profiled with immunoSEQ multiplex PCR; TCRdb holds only in-frame clones, not every one. The repertoire consists of about 1.5 million clones, with approximately 98% occurring once and the leading ten covering around 0.45%. This sequence joins TRBV7-2 and TRBJ2-7, with 7 bases lining up with TRBD1. Sequenced sample: naive CD4+ T cells sorted from blood. Subset reported: CD45RA+ positively selected. The receptor was isolated from a man aged 25 to 45 in good health. CDR3 region: CASSPMTGSSYEQYF. For the CDR3, the DNA is TGTGCCAGCAGCCCGATGACAGGGAGCTCCTACGAGCAGTACTTC.